This TCR beta chain was identified during a study of response to subunit inactivated influenza vaccine. Study observations and caveats: Few additional T cells are recruited per seasonal influenza vaccination, authors suggested.

TCRdb ran MiXCR on the RT-PCR reads and lists one entry per CDR3 protein. The repertoire includes about 150,000 distinct CDR3 sequences, about 10% of them detected once, and about a third sits in the top ten. This CDR3 spans 23 amino acids. Trimming took 4 bases from V and 0 from J, leaving 33 bases between them. Per germline, CDR1 SGHTA and CDR2 FQGNSA. This clonotype was seen only a few times. Its target is unknown. The chain employs TRBV7-2 and TRBJ2-2; D uncertain. The receptor was isolated from a man between 50 and 75 years old who received an inactivated influenza vaccine. The starting material was CD8+ T cells sorted from PBMCs, obtained around 2 years after vaccination. The CDR3: CASSYPTMDWVLGATSNTGELFF. CDR3 in DNA: TGTGCCAGCAGCTATCCCACGATGGATTGGGTCCTGGGCGCAACCTCGAACACCGGGGAGCTGTTTTTT.